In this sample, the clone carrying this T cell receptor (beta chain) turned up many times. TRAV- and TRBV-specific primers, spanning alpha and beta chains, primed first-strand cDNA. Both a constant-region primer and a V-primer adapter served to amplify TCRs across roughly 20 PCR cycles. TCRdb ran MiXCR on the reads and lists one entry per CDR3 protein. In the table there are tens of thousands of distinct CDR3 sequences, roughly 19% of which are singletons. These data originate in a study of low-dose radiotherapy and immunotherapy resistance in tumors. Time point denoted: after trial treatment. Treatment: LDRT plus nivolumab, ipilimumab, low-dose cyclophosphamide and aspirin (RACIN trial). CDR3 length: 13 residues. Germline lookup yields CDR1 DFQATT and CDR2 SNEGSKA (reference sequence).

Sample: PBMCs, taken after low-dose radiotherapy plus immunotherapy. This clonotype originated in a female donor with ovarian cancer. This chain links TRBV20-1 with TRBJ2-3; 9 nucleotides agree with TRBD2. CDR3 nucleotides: TGCAGGGCCTGGGCGGGGGGGCCAGGTACGCAGTATTTT. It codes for CRAWAGGPGTQYF.